This TCR beta chain was recovered during a study of PD-L1 blockade in urothelial cancer. Whole-study context: Blood was tested 3 weeks (second dose) and 6 weeks into treatment.

This clone was recorded once. CDR1 and CDR2 from the germline V gene are SGHAT and FQNNGV. V was pared by 0 bases and J by 2 bases, with 11 bases of the junction left unmatched. CDR3 length: 18 amino acids. As to time point: peripheral blood 6 weeks after treatment start. Added to each PCR by spiking were synthetic TCR analog templates. Using immunoSEQ multiplex PCR, the repertoire was profiled, and TCRdb retains in-frame clones only, with some absent. The table has 66,000 or so clones, around nine tenths seen once. The TCR sequence derives from a man in his sixties with urothelial cancer. V is TRBV11-2 and J is TRBJ2-7, with TRBD2 matching 9 bases. This sample comprised PBMCs, obtained around atezolizumab (anti-PD-L1) treatment. For the CDR3, the DNA is TGTGCCAGCAGCTTAGACCCCGGGTCTAGCGGGACAACCTACGAGCAGTACTTC. Translating gives CASSLDPGSSGTTYEQYF.